Listed below are T cell receptor beta chains from one sample, sequenced in a study of blood T cells in healthy people across ages. One entry per CDR3 protein, called by TCRdb with MiXCR from the 5' RACE reads. In the table there are some 1.6 million distinct CDR3 sequences, 30% to 35% of which are singletons. Sequenced material: blood. These receptors came from a woman aged 30 to 39 in good health. Each CDR3 is given with its conserved first and last residue. A D gene is named only where the DNA matches it firmly. Clone size appears in some rows only: once, few, many, or a class for an expanded clone.

abundance | j_gene | v_gene | d_gene | CDR3nt | CDR3aa
few | TRBJ2-3 | TRBV5-1 | TRBD2 | TGTGCCAGCAGCTTAAGCGGGGGCGAGGCGGATACGCAGTATTTT | CASSLSGGEADTQYF
many | TRBJ2-7 | TRBV5-1 | TRBD2 | TGTGCCAGCAGCACCGGGACTAGCGGTTTCTACGAGCAGTACTTC | CASSTGTSGFYEQYF
NA | TRBJ2-5 | TRBV2 | TRBD2 | TGTGCCAGCAGTGGGACTAGCGGGGGGGCCGTGGAGACCCAGTACTTC | CASSGTSGGAVETQYF
NA | TRBJ2-6 | TRBV4-1 | TRBD2 | TGCGCCAGCGGCCAGGTGAGGCTAGCGGGAGCCCTGGGTGGGGCCAACGTCCTGACTTTC | CASGQVRLAGALGGANVLTF
NA | TRBJ1-2 | TRBV27 | NA | TGTGCCTGCAGTTTCGACCAAAACTATGGCTACACCTTC | CACSFDQNYGYTF
NA | TRBJ2-2 | TRBV29-1 | TRBD2 | TGCAGCGTTGAAGATCCTAGCGGGGGACCGTCCGGGGAGCTGTTTTTT | CSVEDPSGGPSGELFF
few | TRBJ2-3 | TRBV25-1 | TRBD2 | TGTGCCAGCAGTGACCCTGGACTAGCGGGAGGTGCATGGAGCACAGATACGCAGTATTTT | CASSDPGLAGGAWSTDTQYF
NA | TRBJ2-7 | TRBV3-1 | TRBD1 | TGTGCCAGCGAGTTGGGGACAGGGAACTACGAGCAGTACTTC | CASELGTGNYEQYF
NA | TRBJ1-5 | TRBV6-5 | NA | TGTGCCAGCAGTTACACCCAAAATCAGCCCCAGCATTTT | CASSYTQNQPQHF
many | TRBJ2-7 | TRBV29-1 | TRBD2 | TGCAGCGTTGAAGTCCCTAGCGGTACCTACGAGCAGTACTTC | CSVEVPSGTYEQYF
few | TRBJ2-4 | TRBV9 | NA | TGTGCCAGCAGCGTCGCGCCCCAGGTCGAAAACATTCAGTACTTC | CASSVAPQVENIQYF
NA | TRBJ1-2 | TRBV25-1 | NA | TGTGCCAGCAGTGAGGTCGGGGGAACGGGGTACGGCTATGGCTACACCTTC | CASSEVGGTGYGYGYTF
NA | TRBJ2-1 | TRBV29-1 | NA | TGCAGCGTCCAGGTCGGAAGTTCCTACAATGAGCAGTTCTTC | CSVQVGSSYNEQFF
NA | TRBJ2-3 | TRBV11-2 | TRBD2 | TGTGCCAGCAGCTTACCGCCTAGCGGGATGGTAGATACGCAGTATTTT | CASSLPPSGMVDTQYF
NA | TRBJ2-1 | TRBV20-1 | TRBD2 | TGCAGTGCTTATCCTCTAGCGGGCAACGACGGCAATGAGCAGTTCTTC | CSAYPLAGNDGNEQFF
NA | TRBJ2-7 | TRBV29-1 | NA | TGCAGCGGGGGGGAGCAGGGAGTCTACGAGCAGTACTTC | CSGGEQGVYEQYF
NA | TRBJ2-5 | TRBV12-3/TRBV12-4 | NA | TGTGCCAGCAGTTTTCGGAGCGACCGGGACCTACAAGAGACCCAGTACTTC | CASSFRSDRDLQETQYF
NA | TRBJ2-7 | TRBV5-1 | TRBD2 | TGCGCCAGCAGCTTGTTCGGGACTAGCGGCTACGAGCAGTACTTC | CASSLFGTSGYEQYF
NA | TRBJ2-1 | TRBV29-1 | NA | TGCAGCGTTTTCCTCTTTGGGGACAATGAGCAGTTCTTC | CSVFLFGDNEQFF
NA | TRBJ2-3 | TRBV20-1 | TRBD2 | TGCAGTGCTAAGGCGGGGGTGGGCCCAGATACGCAGTATTTT | CSAKAGVGPDTQYF
NA | TRBJ2-4 | TRBV28 | NA | TGTGCCAGCAGTGTGGGGCTAGCCAAAAACATTCAGTACTTC | CASSVGLAKNIQYF
few | TRBJ2-5 | TRBV5-1 | TRBD2 | TGCGCCAGCGGACCTAGCGGACAAGAGACCCAGTACTTC | CASGPSGQETQYF
many | TRBJ2-7 | TRBV14 | NA | TGTGCCAGCAGCCAAGAAACGGTCTCCTACGAGCAGTACTTC | CASSQETVSYEQYF
NA | TRBJ2-3 | TRBV7-9 | NA | TGTGCCCGGGCGGGCTCCCCGGCAGATACGCAGTATTTT | CARAGSPADTQYF
few | TRBJ1-1 | TRBV7-9 | NA | TGTGCCAGCAGCCGACAAGTGGTGGCCACTGAAGCTTTCTTT | CASSRQVVATEAFF
few | TRBJ2-5 | TRBV7-3 | NA | TGTGCCAGCAGCCCGCAGGGTACGGAGACCCAGTACTTC | CASSPQGTETQYF
many | TRBJ2-3 | TRBV29-1 | TRBD2 | TGCAGCGTAGTATCCGGGACTAGCACGACAGATACGCAGTATTTT | CSVVSGTSTTDTQYF
NA | TRBJ2-5 | TRBV5-5 | TRBD1 | TGTGCCAGCAGCCTCGGACAGGGTCCCTACGGGCAGTACTTC | CASSLGQGPYGQYF
few | TRBJ2-7 | TRBV5-5 | NA | TGTGCCAGCGGCTCAGACGGGAACGAGCAGTACTTC | CASGSDGNEQYF
many | TRBJ2-3 | TRBV12-3/TRBV12-4 | NA | TGTGCCGGAGGGGACGGTAGCACAGATACGCAGTATTTT | CAGGDGSTDTQYF
few | TRBJ2-5 | TRBV12-3/TRBV12-4 | TRBD2 | TGTGCCAGCAGTTCAAGAGGCGGGGGGGAAGAGACCCAGTACTTC | CASSSRGGGEETQYF
NA | TRBJ1-2 | TRBV7-6 | TRBD1 | TGTGCCAGCAGCCCCGGGACAGCCTGGGGCTACACCTTC | CASSPGTAWGYTF
NA | TRBJ2-6 | TRBV20-1 | NA | TGCAGTGCTCCCAAGTGGGGAGCCGGGGCCAACGTCCTGACTTTC | CSAPKWGAGANVLTF
few | TRBJ2-4 | TRBV20-1 | NA | TGCAGTGCTAGAGATTGGTCGGCTAGCGAGGGAGAGGGGCAGTACTTC | CSARDWSASEGEGQYF
NA | TRBJ1-1 | TRBV7-9 | NA | TGTGCCAGCAGCTTAGCGTCCCTGGTGAACACTGAAGCTTTCTTT | CASSLASLVNTEAFF
NA | TRBJ2-7 | TRBV12-3/TRBV12-4 | NA | TGTGCCAGCTCCCTCGCCCACCGAGAGGAGCAGTACTTC | CASSLAHREEQYF
NA | TRBJ2-2 | TRBV29-1 | TRBD2 | TGCAGCGGGGGCCCGGGACTAGCGGCCGGGGGGGAGCTGTTTTTT | CSGGPGLAAGGELFF
NA | TRBJ2-3 | TRBV5-1 | TRBD1 | TGCGCCAGCAGCCCAACGGACAGGGCGGCAGATACGCAGTATTTT | CASSPTDRAADTQYF
few | TRBJ2-5 | TRBV5-6 | NA | TGTGCCAGCAGCACATGGGGCCGAAACCAAGAGACCCAGTACTTC | CASSTWGRNQETQYF
NA | TRBJ1-2 | TRBV28 | NA | TGTGCCAGCAGGGCGTCGGGAAACTATGGCTACACCTTC | CASRASGNYGYTF